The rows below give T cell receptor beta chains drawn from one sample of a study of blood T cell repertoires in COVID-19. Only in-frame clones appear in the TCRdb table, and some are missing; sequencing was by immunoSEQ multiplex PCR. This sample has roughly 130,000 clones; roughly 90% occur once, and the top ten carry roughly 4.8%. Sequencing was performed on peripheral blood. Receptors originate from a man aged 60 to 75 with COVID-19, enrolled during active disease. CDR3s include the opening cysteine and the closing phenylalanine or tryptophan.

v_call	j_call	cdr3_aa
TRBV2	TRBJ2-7	CASSLYYEQYF
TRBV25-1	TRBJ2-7	CASSAVNPKQYF
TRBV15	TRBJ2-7	CATSRDLGVSYEQYF
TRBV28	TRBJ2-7	CASSLGSGTSYEQYF
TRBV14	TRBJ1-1	CASSIISDTEAFF
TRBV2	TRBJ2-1	CASTERVVQNEQFF
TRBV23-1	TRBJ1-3	CASSQTRDSGNTIYF
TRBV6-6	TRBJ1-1	CASSPLGGPEAFF
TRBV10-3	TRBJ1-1	CAISESMALNTEAFF
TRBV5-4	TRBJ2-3	CASSDRGRGTDTQYF
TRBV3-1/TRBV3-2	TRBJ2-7	CASSSLAGEAYF
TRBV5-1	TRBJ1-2	CASSSQGEGDGYTF
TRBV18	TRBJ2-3	CASSLLLAIGTDTQYF
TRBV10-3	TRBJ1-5	CAISDRDIYSNQPQHF
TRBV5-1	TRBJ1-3	CASSPTGQGEDTIYF
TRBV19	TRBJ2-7	CASTRTAANYEQYF
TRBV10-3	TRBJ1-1	CAISSVGQGYNTEAFF
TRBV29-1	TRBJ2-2	CSVGPGIGELFF
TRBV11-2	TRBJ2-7	CASRDPGQGGDEQYF
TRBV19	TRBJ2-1	CASSIVGTTEQFF
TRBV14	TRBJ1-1	CASSTGQGWGTEAFF
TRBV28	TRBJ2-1	CASSTGTGGNEQFF
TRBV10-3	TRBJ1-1	CAIRGQGGTEAFF
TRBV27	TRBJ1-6	CASSRDRGVSYNSPLHF
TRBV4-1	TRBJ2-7	CASSQDVLAGGPYEQYF
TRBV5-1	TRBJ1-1	CASSLSAMNTEAFF
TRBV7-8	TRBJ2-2	CASSPGVGELFF
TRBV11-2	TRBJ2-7	CASSQAFEYEQYF
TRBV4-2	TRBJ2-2	CASSLAGGGTGELFF
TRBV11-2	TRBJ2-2	CASSTRYGGSGGELFF
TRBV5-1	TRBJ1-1	CASSLATNTEAFF
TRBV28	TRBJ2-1	CASTIKAGSYNEQFF
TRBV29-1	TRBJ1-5	CSVTGTGIDQPQHF
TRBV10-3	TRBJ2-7	CAIGGGSYEQYF
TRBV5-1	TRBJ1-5	CASSLADNRGGNQPQHF
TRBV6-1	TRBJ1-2	CASSEAPGLNYGYTF
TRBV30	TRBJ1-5	CAWSETGGRYQPQHF
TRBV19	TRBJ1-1	CASSPRAGNTEAFF
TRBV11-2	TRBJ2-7	CASTLGLAGYYEQYF
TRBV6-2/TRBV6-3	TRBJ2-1	CASGSPASSWFNEQFF
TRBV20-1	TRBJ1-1	CSASGSRTEAFF
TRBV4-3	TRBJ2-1	CASSRELLMYNEQFF
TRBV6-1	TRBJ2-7	CASSDPGDEQYF